The clone carrying this T cell receptor (beta chain) turned up a few times. The data belong to a study of control samples from healthy donors and cancer patients. Sequencing used immunoSEQ multiplex PCR; TCRdb keeps in-frame clones, though not all of them. The table has approximately 84,000 clones, 91% seen once. The CDR3 loop spans 13 amino acids. Trimming stripped 4 bases from V and 5 bases from J, with 11 bases between. Germline V CDR1 and CDR2: LGHDT, YNNKEL (reference sequence). The J gene is TRBJ1-2, the V gene TRBV3-1 (or the pseudogene TRBV3-2); tentatively, D is TRBD1 (5 bases). This TCR derives from a man between 25 and 39 years old in good health. Sequencing was done on a sample of blood. CDR3 in DNA: TGTGCCAGCAGCCCAGCAAGGGGTTATGGCTACACCTTC. Translation: CASSPARGYGYTF.